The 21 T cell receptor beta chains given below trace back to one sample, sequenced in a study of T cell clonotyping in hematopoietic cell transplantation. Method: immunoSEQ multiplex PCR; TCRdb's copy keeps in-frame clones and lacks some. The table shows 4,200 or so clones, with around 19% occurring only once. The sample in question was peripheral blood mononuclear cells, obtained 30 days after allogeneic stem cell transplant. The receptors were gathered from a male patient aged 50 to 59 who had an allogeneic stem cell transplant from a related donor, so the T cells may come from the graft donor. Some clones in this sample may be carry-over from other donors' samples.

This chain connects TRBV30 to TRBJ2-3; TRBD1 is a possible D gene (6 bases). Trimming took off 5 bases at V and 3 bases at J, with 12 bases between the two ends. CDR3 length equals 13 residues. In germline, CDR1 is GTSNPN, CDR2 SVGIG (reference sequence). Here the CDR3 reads CAWSGVGTDTQYF. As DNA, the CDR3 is TGTGCCTGGTCAGGGGTTGGGACAGATACGCAGTATTTT.

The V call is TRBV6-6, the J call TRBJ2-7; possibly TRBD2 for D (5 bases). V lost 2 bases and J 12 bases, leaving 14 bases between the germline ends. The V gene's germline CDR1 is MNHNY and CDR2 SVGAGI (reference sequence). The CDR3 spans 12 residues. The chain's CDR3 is CASSYPEGEGYF. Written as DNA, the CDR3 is TGTGCCAGCAGTTACCCTGAGGGCGAGGGGTACTTC.

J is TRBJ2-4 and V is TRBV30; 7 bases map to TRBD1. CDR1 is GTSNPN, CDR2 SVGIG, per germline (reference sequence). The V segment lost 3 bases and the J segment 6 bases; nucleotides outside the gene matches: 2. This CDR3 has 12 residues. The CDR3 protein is CAWSPGGNIQYF. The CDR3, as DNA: TGTGCCTGGAGCCCAGGGGGAAACATTCAGTACTTC.

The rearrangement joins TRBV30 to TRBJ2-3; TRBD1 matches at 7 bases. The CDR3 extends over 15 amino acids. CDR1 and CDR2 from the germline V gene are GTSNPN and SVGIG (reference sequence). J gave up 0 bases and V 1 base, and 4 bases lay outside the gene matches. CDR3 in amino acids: CAWSAYRGSTDTQYF. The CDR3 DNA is TGTGCCTGGAGTGCCTACAGGGGTAGCACAGATACGCAGTATTTT. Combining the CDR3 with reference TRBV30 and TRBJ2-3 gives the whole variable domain SQTIHQWPATLVQPVGSPLSLECTVEGTSNPNLYWYRQAAGRGLQLLFYSVGIGQISSEVPQNLSASRPQDRQFILSSKKLLLSDSGFYLCAWSAYRGSTDTQYFGPGTRLTVL.

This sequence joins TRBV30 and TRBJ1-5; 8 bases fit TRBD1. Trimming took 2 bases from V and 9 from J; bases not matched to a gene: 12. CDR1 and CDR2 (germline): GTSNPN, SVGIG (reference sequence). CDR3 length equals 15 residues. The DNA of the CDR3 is TGTGCCTGGAGTCGCGGACAGGGTGGCTTGTCGCCCCAGCATTTT. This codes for CAWSRGQGGLSPQHF.

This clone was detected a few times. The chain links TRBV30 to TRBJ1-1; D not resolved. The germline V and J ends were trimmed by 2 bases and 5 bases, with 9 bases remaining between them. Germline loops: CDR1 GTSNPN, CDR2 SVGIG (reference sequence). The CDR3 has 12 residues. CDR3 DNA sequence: TGTGCCTGGAGTCCGGGGAGGACTGAAGCTTTCTTT. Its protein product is CAWSPGRTEAFF.

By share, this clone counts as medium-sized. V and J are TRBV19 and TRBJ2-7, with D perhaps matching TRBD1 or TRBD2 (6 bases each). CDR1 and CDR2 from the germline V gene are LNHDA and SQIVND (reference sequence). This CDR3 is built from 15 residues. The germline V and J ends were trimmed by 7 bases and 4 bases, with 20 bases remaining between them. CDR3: CASTPKFGGGYEQYF. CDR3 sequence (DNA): TGTGCCAGTACTCCCAAATTCGGAGGGGGGTACGAGCAGTACTTC.

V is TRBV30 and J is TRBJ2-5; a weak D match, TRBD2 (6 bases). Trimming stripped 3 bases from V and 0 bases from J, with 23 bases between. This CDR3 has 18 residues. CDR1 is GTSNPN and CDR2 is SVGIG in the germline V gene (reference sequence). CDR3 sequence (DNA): TGTGCCTGGAGGAGAAGATTGCGGGGCCCCTCAAACCAAGAGACCCAGTACTTC. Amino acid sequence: CAWRRRLRGPSNQETQYF.

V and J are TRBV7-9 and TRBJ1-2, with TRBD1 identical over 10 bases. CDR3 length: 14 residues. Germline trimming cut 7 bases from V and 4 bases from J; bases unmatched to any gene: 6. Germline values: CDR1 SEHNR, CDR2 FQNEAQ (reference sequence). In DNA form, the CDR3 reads TGTGCCAGCACCAGACAGGGGGCGAGCTATGGCTACACCTTC. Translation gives CASTRQGASYGYTF.

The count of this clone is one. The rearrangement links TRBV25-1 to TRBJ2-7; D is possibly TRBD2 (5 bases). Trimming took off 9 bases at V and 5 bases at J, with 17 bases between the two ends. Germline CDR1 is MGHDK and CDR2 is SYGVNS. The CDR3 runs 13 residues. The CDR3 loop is CASSVGVVHEQYF. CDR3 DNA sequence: TGTGCCAGTTCTGTGGGAGTTGTCCACGAGCAGTACTTC.

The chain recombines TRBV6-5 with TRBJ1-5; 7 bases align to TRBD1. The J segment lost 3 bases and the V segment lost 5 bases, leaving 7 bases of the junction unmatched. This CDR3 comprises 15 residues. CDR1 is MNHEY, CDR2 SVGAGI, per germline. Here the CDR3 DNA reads TGTGCCAGCAGTCCTTACAGGGGACCCAATCAGCCCCAGCATTTT. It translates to CASSPYRGPNQPQHF.

Written as DNA, the CDR3 is TGTGCCAGCAGTGAAGGTGCAGGGGACCGAGGATCACCCCTCCACTTT. The encoded protein is CASSEGAGDRGSPLHF. This rearrangement joins TRBV6-1 to TRBJ1-6; possible D gene TRBD1, 6 bases. CDR1 is MNHNS and CDR2 is SASEGT in the germline V gene. The ends were cut back, 1 base at V and 10 bases at J, with 17 bases in the middle. This CDR3 contains 16 residues.

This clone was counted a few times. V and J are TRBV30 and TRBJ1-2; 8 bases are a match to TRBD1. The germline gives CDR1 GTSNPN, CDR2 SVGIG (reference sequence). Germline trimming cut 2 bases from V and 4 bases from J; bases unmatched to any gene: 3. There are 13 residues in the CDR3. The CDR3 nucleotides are TGTGCCTGGAGTCGGGACAGGCCCTATGGCTACACCTTC. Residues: CAWSRDRPYGYTF. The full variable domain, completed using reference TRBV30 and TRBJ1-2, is SQTIHQWPATLVQPVGSPLSLECTVEGTSNPNLYWYRQAAGRGLQLLFYSVGIGQISSEVPQNLSASRPQDRQFILSSKKLLLSDSGFYLCAWSRDRPYGYTFGSGTRLTVV.

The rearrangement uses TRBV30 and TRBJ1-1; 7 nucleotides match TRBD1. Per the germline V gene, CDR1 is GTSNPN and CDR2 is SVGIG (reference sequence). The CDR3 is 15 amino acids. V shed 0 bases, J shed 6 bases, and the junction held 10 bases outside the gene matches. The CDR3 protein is CAWSVPEGATSEAFF. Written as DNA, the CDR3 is TGTGCCTGGAGTGTACCGGAGGGGGCGACGTCTGAAGCTTTCTTT.

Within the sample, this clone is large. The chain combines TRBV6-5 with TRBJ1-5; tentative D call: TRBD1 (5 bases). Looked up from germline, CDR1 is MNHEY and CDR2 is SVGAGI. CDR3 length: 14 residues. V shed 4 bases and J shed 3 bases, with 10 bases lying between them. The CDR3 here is CASSLARVNQPQHF. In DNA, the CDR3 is TGTGCCAGCAGTTTAGCCAGGGTCAATCAGCCCCAGCATTTT.

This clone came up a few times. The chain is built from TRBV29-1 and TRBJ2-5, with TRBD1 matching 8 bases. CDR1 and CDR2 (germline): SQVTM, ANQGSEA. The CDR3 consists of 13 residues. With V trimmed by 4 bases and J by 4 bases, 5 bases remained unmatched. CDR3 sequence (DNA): TGCAGCGTTGGCGACGGGACAGGAGAGACCCAGTACTTC. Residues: CSVGDGTGETQYF.

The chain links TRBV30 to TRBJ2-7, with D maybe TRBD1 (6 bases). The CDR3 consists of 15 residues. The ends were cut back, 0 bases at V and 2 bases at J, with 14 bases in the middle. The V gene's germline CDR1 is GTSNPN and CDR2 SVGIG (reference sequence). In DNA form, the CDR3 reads TGTGCCTGGAGTGTACTGGACAGAACAGCCTACGAGCAGTACTTC. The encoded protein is CAWSVLDRTAYEQYF.

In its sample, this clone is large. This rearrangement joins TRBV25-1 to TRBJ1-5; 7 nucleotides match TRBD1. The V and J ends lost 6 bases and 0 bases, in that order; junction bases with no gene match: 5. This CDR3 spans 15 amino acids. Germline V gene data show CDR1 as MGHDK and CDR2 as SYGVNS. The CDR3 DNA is TGTGCCAGCAGCCCGGGACAGTATAGCAATCAGCCCCAGCATTTT. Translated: CASSPGQYSNQPQHF.

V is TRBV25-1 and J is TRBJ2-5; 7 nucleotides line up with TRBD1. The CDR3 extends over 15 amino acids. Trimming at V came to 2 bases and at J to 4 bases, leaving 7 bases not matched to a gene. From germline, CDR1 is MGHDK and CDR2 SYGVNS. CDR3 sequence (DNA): TGTGCCAGCAGTGAAGGAAACCACAGGGGAGAGACCCAGTACTTC. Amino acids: CASSEGNHRGETQYF.

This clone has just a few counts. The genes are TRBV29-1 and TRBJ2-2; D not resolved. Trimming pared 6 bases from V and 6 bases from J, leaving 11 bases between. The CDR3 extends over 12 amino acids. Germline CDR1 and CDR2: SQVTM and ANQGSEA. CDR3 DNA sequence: TGCAGCGTGAAGGACGTCCCCGGGGAGCTGTTTTTT. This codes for CSVKDVPGELFF.

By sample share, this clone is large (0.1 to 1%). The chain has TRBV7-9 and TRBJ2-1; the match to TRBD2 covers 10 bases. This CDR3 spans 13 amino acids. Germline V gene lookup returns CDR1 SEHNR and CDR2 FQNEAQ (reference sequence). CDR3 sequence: CAGAGGPDNEQFF. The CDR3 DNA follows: TGTGCTGGAGCGGGAGGGCCGGACAATGAGCAGTTCTTC.